The 10 T cell receptor beta chains in this list originate from one sample, sequenced in a study of blood T cell repertoires in COVID-19. TCRdb's copy holds only in-frame clones and misses some; the assay was immunoSEQ multiplex PCR. The sample yields roughly 80,000 clones, approximately 80% seen once. Material: peripheral blood. Receptor source: an older woman with acute or convalescent COVID-19.

The rearrangement links TRBV9 to TRBJ2-2; TRBD1 matches 9 bases. The CDR3 length is 16 residues. Per the germline V gene, CDR1 is SGDLS and CDR2 is YYNGEE. Trimming at V came to 5 bases and at J to 2 bases, leaving 7 bases not matched to a gene. CDR3 amino acids: CASSRTGDFNTGELFF. CDR3 in DNA: TGTGCCAGCAGTCGGACAGGGGACTTCAACACCGGGGAGCTGTTTTTT.

This chain uses TRBV29-1 with TRBJ2-3, with TRBD1 matching over 8 bases. This CDR3 is built from 13 residues. CDR1 SQVTM and CDR2 ANQGSEA come from the germline V gene. V was clipped by 3 bases and J by 3 bases; unmatched bases: 2. The CDR3 sequence is CSVDTGGTDTQYF. The CDR3 region has the DNA TGCAGCGTTGATACAGGGGGGACAGATACGCAGTATTTT.

The chain links TRBV3-1 (or the pseudogene TRBV3-2) to TRBJ2-7; D may be TRBD1 (5 bases). CDR1 is LGHDT and CDR2 is YNNKEL in the germline V gene (reference sequence). V was clipped by 0 bases and J by 2 bases, with 8 bases between them. The CDR3 sequence is 14 residues long. The CDR3 DNA follows: TGTGCCAGCAGCCAAGATCAGGGCACCTACGAGCAGTACTTC. Its translation: CASSQDQGTYEQYF.

This chain connects TRBV30 to TRBJ1-2; 9 bases agree with TRBD1. Germline assignment: CDR1 GTSNPN and CDR2 SVGIG (reference sequence). V was pared by 4 bases and J by 8 bases, with 11 bases of the junction left unmatched. The CDR3 runs to 14 residues. The CDR3, as DNA: TGTGCCTGGACCCCCGGGACAGGGTTCGAAGGCTACACCTTC. This sequence encodes CAWTPGTGFEGYTF.

The chain combines TRBV19 with TRBJ1-5; D perhaps matches TRBD1 (5 bases). Germline CDR1 is LNHDA and CDR2 is SQIVND (reference sequence). The CDR3 spans 15 residues. Trimming removed 1 base from V and 2 bases from J, with 9 bases in between. The CDR3 is CASSIVQGGNQPQHF. The CDR3 DNA is TGTGCCAGTAGTATAGTTCAGGGCGGCAATCAGCCCCAGCATTTT.

The chain is built from TRBV10-3 and TRBJ2-7; 13 nucleotides agree with TRBD2. V shed 10 bases and J 1 base; nucleotides not matched to a gene: 1. This CDR3 contains 13 residues. Germline CDR1 and CDR2: ENHRY and SYGVKD. Here the CDR3 DNA reads TGTGCCACGGGACTAGCGGGATCCTACGAGCAGTACTTC. Its protein is CATGLAGSYEQYF.

The V call is TRBV6-2 or TRBV6-3, the J call TRBJ1-5; maybe TRBD1 (5 bases). This CDR3 is built from 17 residues. V lost 2 bases, J lost 0 bases, and 14 bases lay in between. Germline CDR1 is MNHEY and CDR2 is SVGEGT. The chain's CDR3 is CASSYGQGVSSNQPQHF. The CDR3 DNA sequence: TGTGCCAGCAGTTACGGACAAGGGGTGAGTAGCAATCAGCCCCAGCATTTT.

This sequence joins TRBV7-7 and TRBJ2-2; TRBD1 matches 8 bases. Germline CDR1 and CDR2: SSHAT and FNYEAQ (reference sequence). Losses at the gene ends were 2 bases for V and 4 bases for J; bases not matched to a gene: 3. The length of the CDR3 is 15 residues. The CDR3, as DNA: TGTGCCAGCAGCTTACTCGACAGGGGCACCGGGGAGCTGTTTTTT. It encodes CASSLLDRGTGELFF.

The CDR3 spells CASSLGTSGTSTDTQYF. DNA for the CDR3: TGTGCCAGCAGCTTAGGGACTAGCGGGACTAGCACAGATACGCAGTATTTT. This chain uses TRBV7-8 with TRBJ2-3, with 12 bases matching TRBD2. Germline CDR1 and CDR2: SGHVS and FQNEAQ. CDR3 size: 17 residues. With V trimmed by 1 base and J by 0 bases, 2 bases remained unmatched.

This chain connects TRBV9 to TRBJ1-3; 10 positions match TRBD1. Germline assignment: CDR1 SGDLS and CDR2 YYNGEE. This CDR3 is built from 16 residues. J lost 2 bases, V lost 4 bases, and 6 bases had no gene match. The chain's CDR3 is CASSLPGTGAGNTIYF. The DNA of the CDR3 is TGTGCCAGCAGCCTCCCTGGGACAGGGGCTGGAAACACCATATATTTT.